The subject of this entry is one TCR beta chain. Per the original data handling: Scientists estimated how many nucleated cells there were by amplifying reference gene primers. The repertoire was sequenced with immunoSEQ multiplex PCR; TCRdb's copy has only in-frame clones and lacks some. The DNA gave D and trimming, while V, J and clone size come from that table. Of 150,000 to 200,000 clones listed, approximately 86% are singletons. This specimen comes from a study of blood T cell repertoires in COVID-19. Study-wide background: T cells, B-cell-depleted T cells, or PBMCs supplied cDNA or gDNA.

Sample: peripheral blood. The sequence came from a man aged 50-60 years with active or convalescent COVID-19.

Here the CDR3 reads CASGLGTPTGGTDTQYF. For the CDR3, the DNA is TGTGCTAGTGGTTTGGGGACTCCCACCGGGGGCACAGATACGCAGTATTTT. The chain combines TRBV12-5 with TRBJ2-3; perhaps TRBD2 as D (5 bases). Germline V CDR1 and CDR2: LGHNT, FRNRAP. The V and J ends lost 1 base and 1 base respectively, with 15 bases between them. The CDR3 consists of 17 residues. The full variable domain, its missing parts supplied by reference TRBV12-5 and TRBJ2-3, is DARVTQTPRHKVTEMGQEVTMRCQPILGHNTVFWYRQTMMQGLELLAYFRNRAPLDDSGMPKDRFSAEMPDATLATLKIQPSEPRDSAVYFCASGLGTPTGGTDTQYFGPGTRLTVL.